This TCR beta chain was retrieved from a study of blood T cell repertoires in COVID-19. About the study: Samples of COVID-19 (acute and convalescent) were obtained from the United States, Italy and Spain.

Per the original data handling: Reference gene primer amplification gave estimated nucleated cell counts. Sequencing was performed with immunoSEQ multiplex PCR; in TCRdb, only in-frame clones are kept and a portion is missing. Clone size and V and J calls were adopted from that table, with D and trimming inferred from the DNA. The repertoire includes 100,000 or so clones, about 90% of them detected once, and roughly 17% sits in the top ten. With V trimmed by 6 bases and J by 8 bases, 9 bases remained unmatched. This CDR3 has 13 residues. Germline-derived CDR1 and CDR2 are LNHDA and SQIVND (reference sequence).

The sequencing sample was made of peripheral blood. This chain joins TRBV19 and TRBJ1-2; 7 bases agree with TRBD1. The source is a middle-aged man with acute or convalescent COVID-19. CDR3 protein: CASSLTGAGGYTF. The CDR3 nucleotides are TGTGCCAGTAGCTTAACAGGGGCTGGGGGCTACACCTTC.